These 15 T cell receptor beta chains were all obtained from the same sample, sequenced in a study of T-cell memory formation after mild COVID-19 (dated by TCRdb to 2020 to 2023). Library preparation employed 5' RACE. Sequencing was carried out with an Illumina NovaSeq 6000. TCRdb reprocessing: public reads trimmed at Q25 with fastp, clones called with MiXCR, in-frame beta chains kept. Every CDR3 protein is listed once, alongside the most common genes and DNA of its rows. The sample table contains fewer than 500,000 distinct CDR3 sequences; only one count was recorded for around a quarter of them. The ten largest clones take up under 15% of the sample. The sequenced sample was PBMCs or a T cell subset sorted from them (not recorded which). The receptors were sampled from an adult woman who had mild COVID-19 (a few samples of this study predate the infection). The sample titles of this study are shuffled in the database, so cell type and time point are left out; the donor was told from shared clones.

This clonotype has more than one count but fewer than ten. V usage is TRBV15 and J usage is TRBJ2-2; 7 positions agree with TRBD2. There are 16 residues in the CDR3. The trim removed 1 base at V and 6 bases at J, leaving 8 bases unmatched. Germline V CDR1 and CDR2: LNHNV, YYDKDF (reference sequence). The CDR3 DNA reads as TGTGCCACCAGCAGAGTCGGGCAGGGACTACCCGGGGAGCTGTTTTTT. It encodes CATSRVGQGLPGELFF. Variable domain in full (rest from reference TRBV15 and TRBJ2-2): DAMVIQNPRYQVTQFGKPVTLSCSQTLNHNVMYWYQQKSSQAPKLLFHYYDKDFNNEADTPDNFQSRRPNTSFCFLDIRSPGLGDTAMYLCATSRVGQGLPGELFFGEGSRLTVL.

This clonotype has a handful of counts. The chain joins TRBV28 to TRBJ2-1; TRBD2 matches 11 bases. V shed 4 bases, J shed 10 bases, and the junction held 12 bases outside the gene matches. The CDR3 runs 16 residues. Per germline, CDR1 MDHEN and CDR2 SYDVKM. CDR3 sequence (DNA): TGTGCCAGCAGTTCTTCTAGCGGGAGGCTTAGTAGCGAGCAGTTCTTC. It yields the protein CASSSSSGRLSSEQFF.

A few counts support this clonotype. The V call is TRBV6-5, the J call TRBJ2-3; possibly TRBD1 for D (6 bases). The germline V and J ends were trimmed by 0 bases and 3 bases, with 10 bases remaining between them. This CDR3 spans 15 amino acids. Germline-derived CDR1 and CDR2 are MNHEY and SVGAGI. The CDR3 sequence is CASSYSTGRTDTQYF. The CDR3 DNA sequence: TGTGCCAGCAGTTACTCGACAGGCCGGACAGATACGCAGTATTTT.

This chain uses TRBV10-3 with TRBJ2-7, with D perhaps assigned TRBD1 or TRBD2 (5 bases each). CDR3 length equals 14 residues. The germline CDR1 and CDR2 sequences are ENHRY and SYGVKD. V gave up 4 bases and J gave up 0 bases, with 10 bases separating them. The CDR3 DNA sequence: TGTGCCATCAGTGGAGGGGAAATCTCCTACGAGCAGTACTTC. Its protein product is CAISGGEISYEQYF.

This clonotype was found a few times. The V and J genes are TRBV27 and TRBJ2-5; 10 bases are a match to TRBD2. Germline lookup yields CDR1 MNHEY and CDR2 SMNVEV (reference sequence). J gave up 5 bases and V 1 base, and 7 bases lay outside the gene matches. The CDR3 is made up of 16 amino acids. The CDR3 DNA is TGTGCCAGCAGTTTATTGTCTAGCGGGAGTGGGGAGACCCAGTACTTC. Protein: CASSLLSSGSGETQYF.

Only a few counts were recorded for this clonotype. This rearrangement joins TRBV9 to TRBJ1-1; a possible D gene is TRBD1 (6 bases). The CDR3 sequence is 14 residues long. Looked up from germline, CDR1 is SGDLS and CDR2 is YYNGEE. V lost 2 bases and J 3 bases, leaving 11 bases between the germline ends. The CDR3 reads CASSVGQVDTEAFF. DNA for the CDR3: TGTGCCAGCAGCGTGGGACAAGTTGACACTGAAGCTTTCTTT. The full variable domain, rest sourced from reference TRBV9 and TRBJ1-1, is DSGVTQTPKHLITATGQRVTLRCSPRSGDLSVYWYQQSLDQGLQFLIQYYNGEERAKGNILERFSAQQFPDLHSELNLSSLELGDSALYFCASSVGQVDTEAFFGQGTRLTVV.

Concerning this clonotype: The junction and the germline gene differ at one end; a read error may be behind it. The rearrangement uses TRBV5-5 and TRBJ2-3; TRBD1 or TRBD2 may be the D gene (5 bases each). The CDR3 sequence is 14 residues long. Per the germline V gene, CDR1 is SGHKS and CDR2 is YYEKEE (reference sequence). Written as DNA, the CDR3 is TGTGCCAGCAGTTTGGAAGGGACCCACAGATGGCAGTATTTT. The encoded protein is CASSLEGTHRWQYF.

DNA for the CDR3: TGTGCCAGCAGCTTCTTCGAGGACAGGGGTAGTGAAAAACTGTTTTTT. This translates into CASSFFEDRGSEKLFF. The chain joins TRBV7-9 to TRBJ1-4; TRBD1 aligns across 9 bases. The CDR3 runs to 16 residues. CDR1 and CDR2 from the germline V gene are SEHNR and FQNEAQ (reference sequence). The ends lost 3 bases at V and 7 bases at J; junction bases unmatched: 9.

This clonotype occurred a few times. The gene calls are TRBV7-3 and TRBJ1-1, with D perhaps matching TRBD1 (6 bases). Germline CDR1 and CDR2: SGHTA and FQGTGA. V shed 5 bases and J shed 8 bases, with 24 bases lying between them. The length of the CDR3 is 16 residues. This chain's CDR3 is CASSPFGGQTRGEAFF. The CDR3 DNA follows: TGTGCCAGCAGCCCATTCGGGGGACAAACCCGGGGGGAAGCTTTCTTT.

This clonotype was observed a handful of times. The chain joins TRBV27 to TRBJ2-1; 14 bases are shared with TRBD2. The trim removed 10 bases at V and 6 bases at J, leaving 5 bases unmatched. The CDR3 is 14 residues long. CDR1 is MNHEY, CDR2 SMNVEV, per germline (reference sequence). CDR3 in amino acids: CATGTSGSSNEQFF. CDR3 bases: TGTGCCACCGGGACTAGCGGGAGTAGCAATGAGCAGTTCTTC.

CDR3 region: CASSKAGMDTQYF. CDR3 in DNA: TGTGCCAGCAGTAAGGCGGGGATGGATACGCAGTATTTT. V gene TRBV6-5 combines with J gene TRBJ2-3; perhaps TRBD2 as D (6 bases). The CDR3 is 13 amino acids. Germline CDR1 is MNHEY and CDR2 is SVGAGI. V lost 5 bases, J lost 6 bases, and 12 bases lay in between.

The chain is built from TRBV12-3 or TRBV12-4 and TRBJ2-7, with a tentative D call TRBD2 (6 bases). Trimming removed 5 bases at V and 0 bases at J, with 11 bases between. This CDR3 region has 14 residues. This chain's CDR3 is CASSLNGGSYEQYF. The CDR3 nucleotides are TGTGCCAGCAGTCTAAACGGGGGCTCCTACGAGCAGTACTTC.

This chain uses TRBV11-2 with TRBJ2-5; possibly TRBD2 for D (6 bases). CDR1 and CDR2 (germline): SGHAT, FQNNGV. The V end was cut by 0 bases, the J end by 7 bases, with 12 bases between. This CDR3 has 14 residues. The CDR3: CASSLDQEGRTQYF. CDR3 coding DNA: TGTGCCAGCAGCTTAGATCAGGAGGGACGGACCCAGTACTTC.

This clonotype showed up just a few times. The V gene is TRBV20-1, the J gene TRBJ1-2; D unresolved. Germline V lookup: CDR1 DFQATT, CDR2 SNEGSKA (reference sequence). Trimming took 4 bases from V and 6 from J, leaving 18 bases between them. This CDR3 contains 14 residues. The CDR3 reads CSANVQERMDGYTF. CDR3 in DNA: TGCAGTGCTAATGTGCAGGAGAGGATGGATGGCTACACCTTC.

This clonotype came up many times. V is TRBV5-1 and J is TRBJ2-3; 11 bases agree with TRBD2. Germline V gives CDR1 SGHRS, CDR2 YFSETQ. The CDR3 covers 17 residues. Trimming took 2 bases from V and 2 from J; bases not matched to a gene: 7. The CDR3: CASSFSTSGGATDTQYF. Written as DNA, the CDR3 is TGCGCCAGCAGCTTTTCTACTAGCGGGGGCGCCACAGATACGCAGTATTTT.